Listed below are T cell receptor beta chains from one sample, sequenced in a study of T cells after posttransplantation cyclophosphamide. Data came from immunoSEQ multiplex PCR; TCRdb stores just in-frame clones and leaves some out. The sample counts 40,000 to 60,000 clones, none seen once; the ten largest own about 2%. Source material: PBMCs. The receptors were gathered from a man aged 35-49 years in good health, CMV-negative, and a related stem cell transplant donor. Each CDR3 is given with its conserved first and last residue. The order of the fields is V gene, J gene, CDR3 length, clone size, D gene, CDR3 DNA, CDR3 protein. The D gene is left open where the match is weak. Expanded clones get a size class; other rows say once, few or many, or leave the size out.

TRBV27,TRBJ2-2,15,many,-,TGTGCCAGCAGTTTTTTAGCAACCGACACCGGGGAGCTGTTTTTT,CASSFLATDTGELFF
TRBV2,TRBJ1-3,16,many,-,TGTGCCAGCAGCCTCGCCCCCGGAGGCTATGGAAACACCATATATTTT,CASSLAPGGYGNTIYF
TRBV28,TRBJ2-7,17,many,TRBD2,TGTGCCAGCGAAGTTACTCCCGAGGGCCAATTAGCGGGCGAGCAGTACTTC,CASEVTPEGQLAGEQYF
TRBV11-3,TRBJ2-7,13,many,TRBD1,TGTGCCAGCAGCTTAGGACAGGGCGACGAGCAGTACTTC,CASSLGQGDEQYF
TRBV10-3,TRBJ1-2,15,many,TRBD1,TGTGCCATCAGCCCTAGACAGGGGGAGACATATGGCTACACCTTC,CAISPRQGETYGYTF
TRBV11-2,TRBJ2-7,16,many,-,TGTGCCAGCAGCTCGATCGGGGGGCCGGAGGCCTACGAGCAGTACTTC,CASSSIGGPEAYEQYF
TRBV7-2,TRBJ1-2,14,many,-,TGTGCCAGCAGCTTAAACAGGGCTGACTATGGCTACACCTTC,CASSLNRADYGYTF
TRBV7-2,TRBJ2-5,17,few,TRBD2,TGTGCCAGCAGCTTAGTGGCTAGCGGGAGTGGTGGAGAGACCCAGTACTTC,CASSLVASGSGGETQYF
TRBV18,TRBJ2-7,14,-,-,TGTGCCAGCTCCCAGGCGGAGGGGCCCTACGAGCAGTACTTC,CASSQAEGPYEQYF
TRBV6-1,TRBJ1-5,13,many,-,TGTGCCAGCAGTGAAGATGGGCATAGGTCCCAGCATTTT,CASSEDGHRSQHF
TRBV29-1,TRBJ1-2,16,many,TRBD1,TGCAGCGCACTAGTATACGGACAGGACCAGGACTATGGCTACACCTTC,CSALVYGQDQDYGYTF
TRBV19,TRBJ1-1,13,many,-,TGTGCCAGTCTGACCCAGGCTAACACTGAAGCTTTCTTT,CASLTQANTEAFF
TRBV11-3,TRBJ2-5,16,many,TRBD1,TGTGCCAGCAGCTTGGGACAGGGGGCGGCCCAAGAGACCCAGTACTTC,CASSLGQGAAQETQYF
TRBV7-9,TRBJ2-1,14,many,TRBD2,TGTGCCAGCAGCCTGAGCGGGACTTACAATGAGCAGTTCTTC,CASSLSGTYNEQFF
TRBV21-1,TRBJ2-6,15,many,-,TGTGCCAGCAGCAAAACGAGGTCTGGGGCCAACGTCCTGACTTTC,CASSKTRSGANVLTF
TRBV10-3,TRBJ2-1,17,many,TRBD2,TGTGCCATCAGGGTCCAATATCCGCGGGAGGGGAACAATGAGCAGTTCTTC,CAIRVQYPREGNNEQFF
TRBV6-1,TRBJ2-5,14,few,-,TGTGCCAGCAGTGAACGGACGAACCCCTGGGAGCAGTACTTC,CASSERTNPWEQYF
TRBV4-3,TRBJ1-1,13,many,-,TGCGCCACCTCCGAACGTGTCGGCACTGAAGCTTTCTTT,CATSERVGTEAFF
TRBV30,TRBJ1-1,15,many,-,TGTGCCTGGACCACTGCGGGGGGGTTATTTCCTGAAGCTTTCTTT,CAWTTAGGLFPEAFF
TRBV18,TRBJ2-2,15,many,-,TGTGCCAGCTCACCTCAGGACACCAACACCGGGGAGCTGTTTTTT,CASSPQDTNTGELFF
TRBV6-5,TRBJ2-2,14,many,-,TGTGCCAGCACCCCCCAGGATAACACCGGGGAGCTGTTTTTT,CASTPQDNTGELFF
TRBV4-2,TRBJ1-4,18,many,-,TGTGCCAGCAGGGAACTCAGGGGTGCCAGGGCAACTAATGAAAAACTGTTTTTT,CASRELRGARATNEKLFF
TRBV28,TRBJ2-7,13,many,-,TGTGCCAGCTACAGGGACAAATCCTACGAGCAGTACTTC,CASYRDKSYEQYF
TRBV14,TRBJ1-1,15,many,-,TGTGCCAGCAGCCTCACGCGCATTGGGAACACTGAAGCTTTCTTT,CASSLTRIGNTEAFF
TRBV14,TRBJ1-2,15,many,TRBD1,TGTGCCAGCAGTAACACTTCGACAGGGGTGAAGGGCTACACCTTC,CASSNTSTGVKGYTF
TRBV9,TRBJ2-7,18,many,TRBD1,TGTGCCAGCAGCGCCAGCTTACAGGGGATAGGACCCTACGGCGAGCAGTACTTC,CASSASLQGIGPYGEQYF
TRBV14,TRBJ1-4,15,many,-,TGTGCCAGCAGCCAAGCGGAGGTGACTAATGAAAAACTGTTTTTT,CASSQAEVTNEKLFF
TRBV5-4,TRBJ1-2,15,many,TRBD1,TGTGCCAGCAGCTTGAGACAGGGGGTTGACTATGGCTACACCTTC,CASSLRQGVDYGYTF
TRBV7-9,TRBJ2-2,16,many,TRBD2,TGTGCCAGCAGCTTAGCCCTAGCGGATCCCCCCGGGGAGCTGTTTTTT,CASSLALADPPGELFF
TRBV4-1,TRBJ2-7,17,many,TRBD1,TGCGCCAGCAGCCAGCCACGAACCCCCGGACAGGTTGACGAGCAGTACTTC,CASSQPRTPGQVDEQYF
TRBV6-5,TRBJ2-1,15,many,-,TGTGCCAGCAGTCTTAGCGCCACCCCCTACAATGAGCAGTTCTTC,CASSLSATPYNEQFF
TRBV6-1,TRBJ2-7,14,many,-,TGTGCCAGCAGTGCGGCCAGGCTGGCGGGCGAGCAGTACTTC,CASSAARLAGEQYF
TRBV29-1,TRBJ2-1,12,many,TRBD2,TGCAGCTTCAGACTAGCGGGGATCGAGCAGTTCTTC,CSFRLAGIEQFF
TRBV29-1,TRBJ1-1,13,many,TRBD1,TGCAGCGTTTCGGGACAGATGAACACTGAAGCTTTCTTT,CSVSGQMNTEAFF
TRBV29-1,TRBJ2-7,13,many,TRBD1,TGCAGCGTTCGGACAGGGCTATCCTACGAGCAGTACTTC,CSVRTGLSYEQYF
TRBV15,TRBJ2-3,15,many,-,TGTGCCACCAGCAGAGATGAGGGACTCCTAGATACGCAGTATTTT,CATSRDEGLLDTQYF
TRBV5-1,TRBJ2-5,15,many,TRBD2,TGCGCCAGCAGCATCGGGACTAGCGGTCAAGAGACCCAGTACTTC,CASSIGTSGQETQYF
TRBV18,TRBJ1-1,15,-,-,TGTGCCAGCTCACCACCGGGGGGGCCATACACTGAAGCTTTCTTT,CASSPPGGPYTEAFF
TRBV5-8,TRBJ2-3,14,many,-,TGTGCCAGCAGCTATCCCTCTAGCACAGATACGCAGTATTTT,CASSYPSSTDTQYF
TRBV6-5,TRBJ1-1,15,many,TRBD1,TGTGCCAGCAGTTATGGGACAGGGATGAACACTGAAGCTTTCTTT,CASSYGTGMNTEAFF
TRBV29-1,TRBJ2-7,13,-,TRBD1,TGCAGCGTTTACGCGGACAGGTCCTACGAGCAGTACTTC,CSVYADRSYEQYF
TRBV29-1,TRBJ2-3,14,many,TRBD2,TGCAGCGTTTTCCCATGGGAGGGAACAGATACGCAGTATTTT,CSVFPWEGTDTQYF
TRBV28,TRBJ2-5,15,-,-,TGTGCCAGCAGTTTAGGCTCGGACTATGCGAAGACCCAGTACTTC,CASSLGSDYAKTQYF
TRBV19,TRBJ1-2,15,many,-,TGTGCCAGTAGTCCTCGACAGGCTTACTTCTATGGCTACACCTTC,CASSPRQAYFYGYTF
TRBV7-2,TRBJ1-2,15,many,TRBD1,TGTGCCAGCACCAAGGACAGGGGGCATTGGTATGGCTACACCTTC,CASTKDRGHWYGYTF
TRBV5-5,TRBJ1-2,16,many,-,TGTGCCAGCAGCTTGGATCTGACACCTACACTCTATGGCTACACCTTC,CASSLDLTPTLYGYTF
TRBV6-5,TRBJ1-6,14,-,TRBD1,TGTGCCAGCAGTTTACAGGGGGGTGGATCACCCCTCCACTTT,CASSLQGGGSPLHF
TRBV28,TRBJ2-7,15,-,TRBD1,TGTGCCAGCAGTTCCCCCGGGACAGCCTGGTACGAGCAGTACTTC,CASSSPGTAWYEQYF
TRBV7-3,TRBJ2-7,15,many,TRBD2,TGTGCCAGCAGCCAAGCGGGAGGGCCCTCCTACGAGCAGTACTTC,CASSQAGGPSYEQYF
TRBV19,TRBJ2-1,14,many,TRBD1,TGTGCCAGTAGAGACAGGGGGGTCTACAATGAGCAGTTCTTC,CASRDRGVYNEQFF
TRBV19,TRBJ2-2,14,many,TRBD2,TGTGCCAGTAGGCCAGCGGGAGGAACCGGGGAGCTGTTTTTT,CASRPAGGTGELFF